The 4 T cell receptor beta chains reported below all come from one sample, sequenced in a study of T cell responses to AZD1222 COVID-19 vaccine. Clones were sequenced by immunoSEQ multiplex PCR, and TCRdb holds only the in-frame ones, with some missing. The table records about 57,000 clones, roughly 85% of them present only once. This specimen consisted of peripheral blood, obtained on day 0 of AZD1222 vaccination. The receptor set was obtained from an adult in good health.

The CDR3 DNA sequence: TGTGCCAGCAGCTCCAAACCGGGACCCACCAATGAGCAGTTCTTC. Protein product: CASSSKPGPTNEQFF. The V and J genes are TRBV5-4 and TRBJ2-1; the D gene could be TRBD1 or TRBD2 (5 bases each). V shed 3 bases and J shed 6 bases, with 16 bases lying between them. This CDR3 region has 15 residues. Germline assignment: CDR1 SGHNT and CDR2 YYREEE (reference sequence).

The J gene is TRBJ1-6, the V gene TRBV19; D is possibly TRBD1 (5 bases). V was cut by 3 bases and J by 8 bases, with 11 bases left in between. The length of the CDR3 is 14 residues. Germline values: CDR1 LNHDA, CDR2 SQIVND (reference sequence). CDR3 in DNA: TGTGCCAGTAGTATTCAGGGTCGTGATTCACCCCTCCACTTT. Its protein product is CASSIQGRDSPLHF.

CDR3 sequence: CASSLTGMGETQYF. CDR3 bases: TGTGCCAGCTCTCTCACAGGGATGGGAGAGACCCAGTACTTC. V gene TRBV18 combines with J gene TRBJ2-5; D is perhaps TRBD1 (6 bases). Trimming left V 6 bases short and J 4 bases short, with 15 bases between. From germline, CDR1 is KGHSH and CDR2 LQKENI. The CDR3 is 14 amino acids.

This clone was recorded a few times. The chain joins TRBV7-2 to TRBJ2-7; 8 bases line up with TRBD2. Germline CDR1 SGHTA, CDR2 FQGNSA. The CDR3 extends over 15 amino acids. The V segment lost 5 bases and the J segment 3 bases; nucleotides outside the gene matches: 9. CDR3 loop: CASSTLRAGGYEQYF. The CDR3 DNA reads TGTGCCAGCAGCACCCTTCGGGCGGGGGGCTACGAGCAGTACTTC.